Only a few counts were recorded for the clone carrying this T cell receptor beta chain. Cohorts were assigned according to the clinical history that participants reported. Before being deemed recovered, Cohort 3 donors had two negative PCRs, clearance, or symptom resolution. As handled by the study authors: Reference gene primer amplification yielded estimated nucleated cell counts. Generated by immunoSEQ multiplex PCR, the TCRdb table keeps only in-frame clones and is missing some. For V, J and clone size, that table is used; D and trimming come from the DNA. The table records 310,000 or so clones, around 86% of them present only once. The V gene's germline CDR1 is SGHNT and CDR2 YYREEE (reference sequence). The CDR3 runs to 14 residues. Trimming pared 4 bases from V and 1 base from J, leaving 11 bases between. The sample belongs to a study of blood T cell repertoires in COVID-19.

The receptor comes from a woman under 30 who had recovered from COVID-19. V usage is TRBV5-4 and J usage is TRBJ2-5, with D perhaps TRBD2 (6 bases). What was sequenced was PBMCs or T cells enriched from blood (not recorded which). The CDR3 spells CASSTGLSQETQYF. The CDR3 region has the DNA TGTGCCAGCAGCACGGGACTGAGCCAAGAGACCCAGTACTTC.